This T cell receptor (beta chain) was identified during a study of T cell responses to AZD1222 COVID-19 vaccine. Of note for this clone: Its antigen is unidentified.

CDR1 and CDR2 from the germline V gene are SGHDT and YYEEEE. The V and J ends lost 4 bases and 2 bases, in that order; junction bases with no gene match: 2. The CDR3 length is 13 residues. Regarding the study as a whole: Only six people who got AZD1222 tested seropositive at baseline. Donors were chiefly white British, with a greater number of females, and clonal diversity was perhaps underestimated.

The table came from immunoSEQ multiplex PCR; TCRdb's copy has only in-frame clones and leaves some out. The table has 150,000 or so clones, approximately 90% seen once. Specimen: peripheral blood, collected on day 0 of AZD1222 vaccination. The clonotype comes from an adult in good health. The chain uses TRBV5-6 and TRBJ1-2; 7 bases line up with TRBD1. The CDR3 sequence is CASSQGQNYGYTF. The CDR3 DNA is TGTGCCAGCAGCCAGGGACAGAACTATGGCTACACCTTC.